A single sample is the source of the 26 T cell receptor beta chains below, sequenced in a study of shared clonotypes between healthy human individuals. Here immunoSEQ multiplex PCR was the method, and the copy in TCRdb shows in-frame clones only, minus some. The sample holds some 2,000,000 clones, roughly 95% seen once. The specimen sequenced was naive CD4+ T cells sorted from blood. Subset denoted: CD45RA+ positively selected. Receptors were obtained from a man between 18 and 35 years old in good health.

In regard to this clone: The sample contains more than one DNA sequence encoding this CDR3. The CDR3 DNA reads TGTGCCAGCAGTTTACAGGGCAGCTCCTATAATTCACCCCTCCACTTT. This translates into CASSLQGSSYNSPLHF. The chain couples TRBV7-9 to TRBJ1-6; D is possibly TRBD1 (6 bases). The V and J ends lost 6 bases and 0 bases respectively, with 12 bases between them. The CDR3 is 16 residues long. CDR1 is SEHNR and CDR2 is FQNEAQ in the germline V gene (reference sequence).

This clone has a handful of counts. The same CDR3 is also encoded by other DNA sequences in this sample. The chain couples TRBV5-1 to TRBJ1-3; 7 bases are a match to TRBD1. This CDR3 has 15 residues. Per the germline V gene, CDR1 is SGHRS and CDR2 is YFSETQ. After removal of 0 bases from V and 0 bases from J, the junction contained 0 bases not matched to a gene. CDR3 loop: CASSLGDSSGNTIYF. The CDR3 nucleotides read TGCGCCAGCAGCTTGGGGGACAGCTCTGGAAACACCATATATTTT.

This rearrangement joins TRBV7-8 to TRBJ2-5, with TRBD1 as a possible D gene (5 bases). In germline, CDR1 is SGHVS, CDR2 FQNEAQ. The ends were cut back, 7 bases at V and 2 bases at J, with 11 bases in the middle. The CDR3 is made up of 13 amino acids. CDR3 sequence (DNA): TGTGCCAGCAAGCAGGGTAAACAAGAGACCCAGTACTTC. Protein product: CASKQGKQETQYF.

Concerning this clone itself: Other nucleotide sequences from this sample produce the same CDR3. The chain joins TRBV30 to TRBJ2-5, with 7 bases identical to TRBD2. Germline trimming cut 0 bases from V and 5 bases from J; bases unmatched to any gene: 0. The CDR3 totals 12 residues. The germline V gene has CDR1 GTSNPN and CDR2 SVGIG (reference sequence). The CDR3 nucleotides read TGTGCCTGGAGTGTTAGCGGGGAGACCCAGTACTTC. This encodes CAWSVSGETQYF.

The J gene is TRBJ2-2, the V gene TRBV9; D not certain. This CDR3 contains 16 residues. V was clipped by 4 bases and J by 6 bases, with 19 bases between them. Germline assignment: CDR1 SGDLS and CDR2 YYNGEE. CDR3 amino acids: CASSPATPPSAGELFF. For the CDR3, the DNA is TGTGCCAGCAGCCCTGCCACCCCTCCATCTGCCGGGGAGCTGTTTTTT.

This CDR3 is CASSVGPQQETQYF. The CDR3 DNA follows: TGTGCCAGCAGCGTAGGCCCACAGCAAGAGACCCAGTACTTC. The chain has TRBV9 and TRBJ2-5; no reliable D call. Trimming cost V 0 bases and J 2 bases, with 8 bases left between them. CDR1 SGDLS and CDR2 YYNGEE come from the germline V gene. The CDR3 runs to 14 residues. Full variable domain (rest looked up from reference TRBV9 and TRBJ2-5): DSGVTQTPKHLITATGQRVTLRCSPRSGDLSVYWYQQSLDQGLQFLIQYYNGEERAKGNILERFSAQQFPDLHSELNLSSLELGDSALYFCASSVGPQQETQYFGPGTRLLVL.

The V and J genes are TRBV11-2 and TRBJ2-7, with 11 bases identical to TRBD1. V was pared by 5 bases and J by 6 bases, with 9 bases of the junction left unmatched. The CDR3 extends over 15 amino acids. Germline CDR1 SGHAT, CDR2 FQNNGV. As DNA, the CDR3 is TGTGCCAGCAGCCCCTCCCGGACAGGGGGCCCCGAGCAGTACTTC. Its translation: CASSPSRTGGPEQYF. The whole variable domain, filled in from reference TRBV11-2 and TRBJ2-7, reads EAGVAQSPRYKIIEKRQSVAFWCNPISGHATLYWYQQILGQGPKLLIQFQNNGVVDDSQLPKDRFSAERLKGVDSTLKIQPAKLEDSAVYLCASSPSRTGGPEQYFGPGTRLTVT.

CDR3 sequence: CASRRLERSYNEQFF. DNA for the CDR3: TGTGCCAGCAGGAGGTTAGAACGTTCCTACAATGAGCAGTTCTTC. The chain links TRBV6-6 to TRBJ2-1; D not resolved. Trimming took off 6 bases at V and 1 base at J, with 13 bases between the two ends. This CDR3 region has 15 residues. Germline loops: CDR1 MNHNY, CDR2 SVGAGI (reference sequence).

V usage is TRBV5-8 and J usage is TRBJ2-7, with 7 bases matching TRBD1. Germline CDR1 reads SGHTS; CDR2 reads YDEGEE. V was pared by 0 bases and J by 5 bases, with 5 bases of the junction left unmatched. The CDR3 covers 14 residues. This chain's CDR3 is CASSLETGVDEQYF. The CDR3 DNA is TGTGCCAGCAGCTTGGAAACAGGGGTGGACGAGCAGTACTTC. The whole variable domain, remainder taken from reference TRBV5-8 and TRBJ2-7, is EAGVTQSPTHLIKTRGQQATLRCSPISGHTSVYWYQQALGLGLQFLLWYDEGEERNRGNFPPRFSGRQFPNYSSELNVNALELEDSALYLCASSLETGVDEQYFGPGTRLTVT.

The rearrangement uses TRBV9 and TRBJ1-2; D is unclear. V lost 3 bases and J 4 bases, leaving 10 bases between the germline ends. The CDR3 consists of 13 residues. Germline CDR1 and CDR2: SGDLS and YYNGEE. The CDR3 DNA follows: TGTGCCAGCAGCGGCCGGGTTCCCTATGGCTACACCTTC. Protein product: CASSGRVPYGYTF.

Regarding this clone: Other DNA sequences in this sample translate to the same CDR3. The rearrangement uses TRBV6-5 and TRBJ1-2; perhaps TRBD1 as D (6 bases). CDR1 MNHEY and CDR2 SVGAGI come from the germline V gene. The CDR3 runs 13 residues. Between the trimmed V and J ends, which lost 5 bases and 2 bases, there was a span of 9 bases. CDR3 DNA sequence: TGTGCCAGCAGTCGTCAGGGGAACTATGGCTACACCTTC. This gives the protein CASSRQGNYGYTF.

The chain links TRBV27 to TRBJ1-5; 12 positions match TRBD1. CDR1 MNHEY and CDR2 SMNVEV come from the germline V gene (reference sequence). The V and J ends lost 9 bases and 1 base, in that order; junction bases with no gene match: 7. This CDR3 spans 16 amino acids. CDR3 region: CASRAGTGGSNQPQHF. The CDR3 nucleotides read TGTGCCAGTCGCGCCGGGACAGGGGGCAGCAATCAGCCCCAGCATTTT.

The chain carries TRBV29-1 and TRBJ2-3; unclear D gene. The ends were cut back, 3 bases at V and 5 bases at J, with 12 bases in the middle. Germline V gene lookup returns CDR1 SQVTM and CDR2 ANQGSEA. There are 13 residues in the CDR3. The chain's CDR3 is CSVEAVGGDTQYF. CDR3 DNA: TGCAGCGTTGAGGCCGTGGGTGGAGATACGCAGTATTTT.

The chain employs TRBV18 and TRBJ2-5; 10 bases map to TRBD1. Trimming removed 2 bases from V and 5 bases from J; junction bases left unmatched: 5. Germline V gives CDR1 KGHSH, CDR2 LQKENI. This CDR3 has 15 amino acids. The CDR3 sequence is CASSPMTGGAETQYF. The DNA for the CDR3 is TGTGCCAGCTCACCAATGACAGGGGGCGCGGAGACCCAGTACTTC.

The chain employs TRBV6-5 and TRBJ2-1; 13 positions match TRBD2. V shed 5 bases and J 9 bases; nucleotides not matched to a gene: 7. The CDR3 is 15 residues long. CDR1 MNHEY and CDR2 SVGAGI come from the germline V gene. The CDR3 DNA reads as TGTGCCAGCAGTCGGACTAGCGGGAGTGTCGGTGAGCAGTTCTTC. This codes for CASSRTSGSVGEQFF.

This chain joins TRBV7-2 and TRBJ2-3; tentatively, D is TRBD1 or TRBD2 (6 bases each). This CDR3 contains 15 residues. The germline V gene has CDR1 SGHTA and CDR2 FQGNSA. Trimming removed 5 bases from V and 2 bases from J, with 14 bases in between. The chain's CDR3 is CASSQTGRNTDTQYF. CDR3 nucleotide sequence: TGTGCCAGCAGCCAAACAGGGAGGAACACAGATACGCAGTATTTT.

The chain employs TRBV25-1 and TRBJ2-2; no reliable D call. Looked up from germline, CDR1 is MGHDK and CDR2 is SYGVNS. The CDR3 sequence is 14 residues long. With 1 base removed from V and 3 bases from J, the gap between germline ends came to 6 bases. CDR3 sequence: CASSEWVDTGELFF. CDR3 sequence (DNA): TGTGCCAGCAGTGAATGGGTAGACACCGGGGAGCTGTTTTTT.

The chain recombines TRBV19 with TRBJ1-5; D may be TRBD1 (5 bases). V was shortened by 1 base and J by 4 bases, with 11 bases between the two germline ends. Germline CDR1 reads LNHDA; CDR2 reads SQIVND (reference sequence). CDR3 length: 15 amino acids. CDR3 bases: TGTGCCAGTAGTATAGGGCAGGGCCTTAATCAGCCCCAGCATTTT. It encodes CASSIGQGLNQPQHF.

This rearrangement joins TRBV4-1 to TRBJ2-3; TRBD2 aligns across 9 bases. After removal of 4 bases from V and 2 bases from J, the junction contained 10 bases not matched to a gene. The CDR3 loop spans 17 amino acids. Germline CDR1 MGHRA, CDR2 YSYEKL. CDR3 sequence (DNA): TGCGCCAGCAGCCCGCCGCGACTAGCGGAGTCCACAGATACGCAGTATTTT. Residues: CASSPPRLAESTDTQYF.

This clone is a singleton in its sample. CDR3 in DNA: TGTGCCAGCAGCCTAAGGGCGGGGGCAACTAATGAAAAACTGTTTTTT. Encoded protein: CASSLRAGATNEKLFF. V and J are TRBV7-2 and TRBJ1-4; D is perhaps TRBD1 (5 bases). Germline loops: CDR1 SGHTA, CDR2 FQGNSA. The CDR3 has 16 residues. V lost 5 bases to trimming and J lost 0 bases, with 13 bases between them.

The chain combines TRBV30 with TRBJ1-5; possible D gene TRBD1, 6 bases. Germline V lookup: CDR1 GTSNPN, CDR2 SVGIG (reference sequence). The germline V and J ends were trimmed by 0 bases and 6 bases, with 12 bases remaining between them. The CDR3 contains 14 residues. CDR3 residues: CAWSVQTGSQPQHF. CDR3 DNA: TGTGCCTGGAGTGTACAGACAGGTAGTCAGCCCCAGCATTTT.

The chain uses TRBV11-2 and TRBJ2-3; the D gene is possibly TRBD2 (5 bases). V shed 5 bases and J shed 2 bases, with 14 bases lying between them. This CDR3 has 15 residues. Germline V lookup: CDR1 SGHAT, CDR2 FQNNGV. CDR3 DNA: TGTGCCAGCAGCATCCCAGCCGGGAACACAGATACGCAGTATTTT. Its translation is CASSIPAGNTDTQYF.

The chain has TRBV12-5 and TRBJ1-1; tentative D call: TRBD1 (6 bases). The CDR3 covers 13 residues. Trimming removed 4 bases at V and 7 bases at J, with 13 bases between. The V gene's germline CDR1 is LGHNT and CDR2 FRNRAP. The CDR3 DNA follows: TGTGCTAGTGGTTCCAGCGGACAGAATGAAGCTTTCTTT. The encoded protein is CASGSSGQNEAFF.

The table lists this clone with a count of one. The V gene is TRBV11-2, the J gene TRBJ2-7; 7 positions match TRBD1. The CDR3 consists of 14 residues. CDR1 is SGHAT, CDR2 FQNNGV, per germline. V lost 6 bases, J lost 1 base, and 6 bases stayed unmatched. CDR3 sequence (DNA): TGTGCCAGCAGACGACCGGGACAGTCCTACGAGCAGTACTTC. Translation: CASRRPGQSYEQYF.

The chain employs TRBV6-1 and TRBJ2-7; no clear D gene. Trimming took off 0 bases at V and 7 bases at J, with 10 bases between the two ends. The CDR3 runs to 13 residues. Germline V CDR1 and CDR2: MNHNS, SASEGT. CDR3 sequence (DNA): TGTGCCAGCAGTGAAGCGTCGTCCGCGGAGCAGTACTTC. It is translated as CASSEASSAEQYF.

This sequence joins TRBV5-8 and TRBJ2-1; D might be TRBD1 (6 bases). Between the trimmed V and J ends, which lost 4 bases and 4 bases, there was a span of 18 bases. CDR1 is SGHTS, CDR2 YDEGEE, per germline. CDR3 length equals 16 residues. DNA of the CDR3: TGTGCCAGCAGCCCGGGATACAGGGCGTTATACAATGAGCAGTTCTTC. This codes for CASSPGYRALYNEQFF.